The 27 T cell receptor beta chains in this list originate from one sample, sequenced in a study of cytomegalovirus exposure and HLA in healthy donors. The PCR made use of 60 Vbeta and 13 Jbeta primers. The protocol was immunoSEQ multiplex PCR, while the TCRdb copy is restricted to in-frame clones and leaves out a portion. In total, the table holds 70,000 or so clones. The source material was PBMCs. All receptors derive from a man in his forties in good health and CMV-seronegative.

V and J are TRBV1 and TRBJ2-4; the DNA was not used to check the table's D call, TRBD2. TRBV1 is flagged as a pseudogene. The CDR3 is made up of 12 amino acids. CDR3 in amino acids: CTSSQLADIQYF. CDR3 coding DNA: TGCACCAGCAGCCAACTAGCGGACATTCAGTACTTC.

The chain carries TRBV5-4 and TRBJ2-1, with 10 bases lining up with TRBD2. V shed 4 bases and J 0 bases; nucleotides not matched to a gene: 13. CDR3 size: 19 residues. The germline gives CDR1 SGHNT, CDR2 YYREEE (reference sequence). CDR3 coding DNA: TGTGCCAGCAGCCTAGCCGGGACTAGCGACTTGTTCTCCTACAATGAGCAGTTCTTC. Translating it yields CASSLAGTSDLFSYNEQFF.

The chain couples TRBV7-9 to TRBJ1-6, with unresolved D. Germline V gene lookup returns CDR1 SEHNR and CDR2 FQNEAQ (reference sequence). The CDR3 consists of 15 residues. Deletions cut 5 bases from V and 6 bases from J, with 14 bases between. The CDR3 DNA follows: TGTGCCAGCAGCGCAGGTTTAGAGGGTAATTCACCCCTCCACTTT. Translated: CASSAGLEGNSPLHF.

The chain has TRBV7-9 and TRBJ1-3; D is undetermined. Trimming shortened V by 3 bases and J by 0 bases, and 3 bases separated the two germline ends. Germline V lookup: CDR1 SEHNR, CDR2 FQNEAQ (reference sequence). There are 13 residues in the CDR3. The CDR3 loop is CASSFRSGNTIYF. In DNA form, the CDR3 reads TGTGCCAGCAGCTTCCGCTCTGGAAACACCATATATTTT.

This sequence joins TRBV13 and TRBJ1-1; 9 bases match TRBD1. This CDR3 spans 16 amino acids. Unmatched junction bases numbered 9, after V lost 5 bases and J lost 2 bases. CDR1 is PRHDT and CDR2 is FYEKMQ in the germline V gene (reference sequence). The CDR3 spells CASSPWTGALNTEAFF. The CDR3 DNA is TGTGCCAGCAGCCCTTGGACAGGGGCCCTCAACACTGAAGCTTTCTTT.

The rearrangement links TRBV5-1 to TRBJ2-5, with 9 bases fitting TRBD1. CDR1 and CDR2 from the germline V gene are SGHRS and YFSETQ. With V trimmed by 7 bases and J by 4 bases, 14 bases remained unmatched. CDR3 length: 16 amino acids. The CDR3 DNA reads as TGCGCCAGCGCTACAGCCCCGACAGGGGGTCGAGAGACCCAGTACTTC. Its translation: CASATAPTGGRETQYF.

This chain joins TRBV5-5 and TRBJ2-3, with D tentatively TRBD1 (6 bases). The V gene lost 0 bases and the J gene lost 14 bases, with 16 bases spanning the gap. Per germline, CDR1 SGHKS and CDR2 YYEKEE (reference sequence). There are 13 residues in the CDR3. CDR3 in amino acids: CASSLVVGQGMYF. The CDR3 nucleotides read TGTGCCAGCAGCTTGGTTGTTGGCCAGGGGATGTATTTT. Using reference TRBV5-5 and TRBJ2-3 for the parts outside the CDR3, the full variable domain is DAGVTQSPTHLIKTRGQQVTLRCSPISGHKSVSWYQQVLGQGPQFIFQYYEKEERGRGNFPDRFSARQFPNYSSELNVNALLLGDSALYLCASSLVVGQGMYFGPGTRLTVL.

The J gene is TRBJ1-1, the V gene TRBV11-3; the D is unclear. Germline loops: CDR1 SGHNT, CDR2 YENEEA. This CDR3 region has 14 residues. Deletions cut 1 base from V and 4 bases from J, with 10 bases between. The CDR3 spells CASSLGGVTTEAFF. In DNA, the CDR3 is TGTGCCAGCAGCTTAGGAGGAGTAACCACTGAAGCTTTCTTT.

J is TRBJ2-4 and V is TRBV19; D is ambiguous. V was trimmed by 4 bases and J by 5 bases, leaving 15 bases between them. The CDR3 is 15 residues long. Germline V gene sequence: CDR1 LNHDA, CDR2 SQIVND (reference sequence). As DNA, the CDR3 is TGTGCCAGTAGTAGGGTTTGGTCGGCGGAAAACATTCAGTACTTC. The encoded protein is CASSRVWSAENIQYF. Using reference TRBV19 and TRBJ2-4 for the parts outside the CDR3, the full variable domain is DGGITQSPKYLFRKEGQNVTLSCEQNLNHDAMYWYRQDPGQGLRLIYYSQIVNDFQKGDIAEGYSVSREKKESFPLTVTSAQKNPTAFYLCASSRVWSAENIQYFGAGTRLSVL.

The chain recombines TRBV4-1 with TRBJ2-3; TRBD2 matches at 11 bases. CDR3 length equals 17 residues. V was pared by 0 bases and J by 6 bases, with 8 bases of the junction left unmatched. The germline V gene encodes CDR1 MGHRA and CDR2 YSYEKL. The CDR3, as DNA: TGCGCCAGCAGCCAAGAGAAACTAGCGGGAGCTAGGGATACGCAGTATTTT. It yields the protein CASSQEKLAGARDTQYF.

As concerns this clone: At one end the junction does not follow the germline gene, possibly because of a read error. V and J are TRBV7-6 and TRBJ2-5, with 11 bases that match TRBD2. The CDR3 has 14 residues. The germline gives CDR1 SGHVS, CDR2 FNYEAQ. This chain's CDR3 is CASSLAGGQETQYF. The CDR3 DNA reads TGTGCCAGCAGCCTAGCGGGGGGCCAAGAGACCCAGTACTTC.

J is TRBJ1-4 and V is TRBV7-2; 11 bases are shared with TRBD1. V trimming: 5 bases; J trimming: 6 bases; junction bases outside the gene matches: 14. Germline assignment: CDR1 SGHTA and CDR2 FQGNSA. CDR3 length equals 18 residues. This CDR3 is CASSGAFGADRGHEKLFF. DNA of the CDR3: TGTGCCAGCAGCGGCGCATTTGGGGCGGACAGGGGGCATGAAAAACTGTTTTTT.

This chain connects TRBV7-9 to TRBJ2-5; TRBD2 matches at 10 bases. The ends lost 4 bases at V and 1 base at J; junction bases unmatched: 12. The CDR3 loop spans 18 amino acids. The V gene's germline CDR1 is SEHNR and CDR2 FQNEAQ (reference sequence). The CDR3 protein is CASSSLLAGGRGQETQYF. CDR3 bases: TGTGCCAGCAGCTCGCTTTTAGCGGGGGGTCGGGGCCAAGAGACCCAGTACTTC.

The CDR3 DNA reads as TGTGCCAGCAGCGCCGGACTAGCGGGAGTAGAGACCCAGTACTTC. Its translation is CASSAGLAGVETQYF. The chain has TRBV7-2 and TRBJ2-5; TRBD2 matches at 13 bases. There are 15 residues in the CDR3. Trimming at V came to 5 bases and at J to 4 bases, leaving 4 bases not matched to a gene. Germline CDR1 is SGHTA and CDR2 is FQGNSA.

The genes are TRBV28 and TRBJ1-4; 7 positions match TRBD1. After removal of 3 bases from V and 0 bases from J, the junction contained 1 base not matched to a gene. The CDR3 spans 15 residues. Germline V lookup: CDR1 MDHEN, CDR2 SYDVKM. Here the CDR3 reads CASSFGQATNEKLFF. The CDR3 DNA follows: TGTGCCAGCAGTTTTGGACAGGCAACTAATGAAAAACTGTTTTTT.

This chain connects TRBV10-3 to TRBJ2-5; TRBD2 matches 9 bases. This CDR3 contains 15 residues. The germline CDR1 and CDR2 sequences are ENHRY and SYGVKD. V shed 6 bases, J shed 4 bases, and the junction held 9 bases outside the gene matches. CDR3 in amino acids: CAIRISGSYRETQYF. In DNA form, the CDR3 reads TGTGCCATCAGAATTAGCGGGAGTTATAGAGAGACCCAGTACTTC.

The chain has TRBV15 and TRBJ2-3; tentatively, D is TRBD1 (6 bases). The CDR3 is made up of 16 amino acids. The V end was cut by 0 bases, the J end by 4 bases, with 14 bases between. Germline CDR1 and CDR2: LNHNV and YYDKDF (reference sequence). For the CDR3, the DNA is TGTGCCACCAGCAGAGATCGCGGCAGGGGCCCAGATACGCAGTATTTT. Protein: CATSRDRGRGPDTQYF. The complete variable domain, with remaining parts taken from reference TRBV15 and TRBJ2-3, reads DAMVIQNPRYQVTQFGKPVTLSCSQTLNHNVMYWYQQKSSQAPKLLFHYYDKDFNNEADTPDNFQSRRPNTSFCFLDIRSPGLGDTAMYLCATSRDRGRGPDTQYFGPGTRLTVL.

The CDR3 DNA sequence: TGTGCCAGCAGTGCCACAGGAGAAGGAAACACCATATATTTT. It codes for CASSATGEGNTIYF. This sequence joins TRBV25-1 and TRBJ1-3; TRBD1 might be the D (5 bases). The CDR3 spans 14 residues. Trimming removed 4 bases from V and 4 bases from J, with 11 bases in between. Germline assignment: CDR1 MGHDK and CDR2 SYGVNS.

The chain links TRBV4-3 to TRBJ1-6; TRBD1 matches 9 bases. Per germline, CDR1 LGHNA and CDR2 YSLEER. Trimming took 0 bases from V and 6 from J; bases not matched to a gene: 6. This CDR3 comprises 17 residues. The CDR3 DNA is TGCGCCAGCAGCCAAGAGTCCGGGACAGGGATTAATTCACCCCTCCACTTT. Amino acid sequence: CASSQESGTGINSPLHF.

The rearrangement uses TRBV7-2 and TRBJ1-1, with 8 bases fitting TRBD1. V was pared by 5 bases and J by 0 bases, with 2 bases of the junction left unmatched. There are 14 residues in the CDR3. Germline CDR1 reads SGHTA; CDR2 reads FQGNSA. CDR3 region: CASSPTGVNTEAFF. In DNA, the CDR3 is TGTGCCAGCAGCCCGACAGGGGTGAACACTGAAGCTTTCTTT.

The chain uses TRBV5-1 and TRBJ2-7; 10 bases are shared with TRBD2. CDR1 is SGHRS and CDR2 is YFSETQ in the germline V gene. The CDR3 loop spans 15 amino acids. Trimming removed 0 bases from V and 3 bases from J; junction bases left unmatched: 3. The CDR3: CASSLGTSGGYEQYF. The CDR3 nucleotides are TGCGCCAGCAGCTTGGGGACTAGCGGAGGCTACGAGCAGTACTTC.

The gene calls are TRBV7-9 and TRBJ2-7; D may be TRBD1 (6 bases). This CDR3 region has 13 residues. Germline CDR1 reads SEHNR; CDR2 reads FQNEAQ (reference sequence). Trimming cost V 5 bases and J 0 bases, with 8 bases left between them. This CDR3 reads CASSRDNSYEQYF. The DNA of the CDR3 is TGTGCCAGCAGCAGGGACAACTCCTACGAGCAGTACTTC.

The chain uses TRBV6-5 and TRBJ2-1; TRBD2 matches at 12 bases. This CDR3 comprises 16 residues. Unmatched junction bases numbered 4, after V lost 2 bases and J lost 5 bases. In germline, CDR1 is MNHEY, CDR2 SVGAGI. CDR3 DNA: TGTGCCAGCAGTTACCGCGGACTAGCGGGACACAATGAGCAGTTCTTC. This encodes CASSYRGLAGHNEQFF.

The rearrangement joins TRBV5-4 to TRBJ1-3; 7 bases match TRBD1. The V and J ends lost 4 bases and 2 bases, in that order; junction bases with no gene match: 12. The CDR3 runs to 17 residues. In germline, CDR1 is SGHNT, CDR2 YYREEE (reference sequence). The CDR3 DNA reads TGTGCCAGCAGCCGGAGGGCCGGGACAGCCACTGGAAACACCATATATTTT. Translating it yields CASSRRAGTATGNTIYF.

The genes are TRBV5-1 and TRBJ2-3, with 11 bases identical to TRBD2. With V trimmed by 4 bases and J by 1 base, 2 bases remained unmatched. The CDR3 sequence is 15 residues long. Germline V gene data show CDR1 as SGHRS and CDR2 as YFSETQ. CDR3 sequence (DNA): TGCGCCAGCAGCCAACTAGCGGGAGGCACAGATACGCAGTATTTT. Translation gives CASSQLAGGTDTQYF. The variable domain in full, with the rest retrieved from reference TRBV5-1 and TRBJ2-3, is KAGVTQTPRYLIKTRGQQVTLSCSPISGHRSVSWYQQTPGQGLQFLFEYFSETQRNKGNFPGRFSGRQFSNSRSEMNVSTLELGDSALYLCASSQLAGGTDTQYFGPGTRLTVL.

The CDR3 loop reads CAWTLPVANYGYTF. As DNA, the CDR3 is TGTGCCTGGACCCTTCCAGTTGCTAACTATGGCTACACCTTC. The chain couples TRBV30 to TRBJ1-2; D unresolved. V was pared by 4 bases and J by 0 bases, with 12 bases between. In germline, CDR1 is GTSNPN, CDR2 SVGIG (reference sequence). The CDR3 is made up of 14 amino acids.

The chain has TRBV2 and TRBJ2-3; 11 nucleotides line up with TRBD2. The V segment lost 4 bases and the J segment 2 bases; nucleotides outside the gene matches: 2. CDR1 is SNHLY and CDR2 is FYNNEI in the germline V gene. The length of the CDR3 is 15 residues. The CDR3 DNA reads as TGTGCCAGCAGTGGACTAGCGGGGATCACAGATACGCAGTATTTT. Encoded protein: CASSGLAGITDTQYF.